This T cell receptor beta chain was identified during a study of technical replicates of blood from several donors. This clone was counted once. This CDR3 comprises 14 residues. V was clipped by 4 bases and J by 4 bases, with 12 bases between them. Germline CDR1 SGDLS, CDR2 YYNGEE. Here immunoSEQ multiplex PCR was the method, and the copy in TCRdb shows in-frame clones only, minus some. The sample contains tens of thousands of clones, around 94% of which appear only once. Sequencing was carried out using T cells isolated from PBMCs. The receptor was isolated from a human donor in good health. The chain uses TRBV9 and TRBJ2-1, with a tentative D call TRBD1 (6 bases). The DNA of the CDR3 is TGTGCCAGCAGCTTGTCGACAGGTTACAATGAGCAGTTCTTC. Translating it yields CASSLSTGYNEQFF. Variable domain in full (rest from reference TRBV9 and TRBJ2-1): DSGVTQTPKHLITATGQRVTLRCSPRSGDLSVYWYQQSLDQGLQFLIQYYNGEERAKGNILERFSAQQFPDLHSELNLSSLELGDSALYFCASSLSTGYNEQFFGPGTRLTVL.